A selection of T cell receptor beta chains follows, all from one sample in a study of blood T cells in healthy people across ages. TCRdb re-called the 5' RACE reads with MiXCR, one entry per CDR3 protein. The table includes about 1 million distinct CDR3 sequences, under 30% detected once. The same sample was also studied in work on T cells of mothers and their children.

Sample: blood. Receptors originate from a girl under 10 years old in good health. Both conserved end residues are part of each CDR3. Some rows have no size entry. The others give once, few or many, or a class for an expanded clone.

size: few
length: 11
V: TRBV29-1
J: NA
CDR3: CSVVPNNEQFF

size: NA
length: 15
V: TRBV15
J: NA
CDR3: CATSSLTSGFNEQFF

size: few
length: 17
V: TRBV5-1
J: TRBJ2-5
CDR3: CASSHGTSGWGQETQYF

size: NA
length: 12
V: TRBV29-1
J: NA
CDR3: CSSRGWGETQYF

size: NA
length: 14
V: TRBV5-1
J: TRBJ2-5
CDR3: CASRKGGTGETQYF

size: NA
length: 14
V: TRBV20-1
J: TRBJ2-3
CDR3: CSPRTAHGGDTQYF

size: NA
length: 17
V: TRBV29-1
J: TRBJ2-1
CDR3: CSVETSGGFASYNKQFF

size: NA
length: 14
V: TRBV27
J: TRBJ2-1
CDR3: CASSNPGVHNEQFF

size: many
length: 16
V: TRBV9
J: TRBJ1-1
CDR3: CASTQSSGGVNTEAFF

size: NA
length: 13
V: TRBV4-1
J: TRBJ1-5
CDR3: CASSQDPYQPQHF

size: few
length: 12
V: TRBV4-2
J: TRBJ1-1
CDR3: CASSGGDPEAFF

size: NA
length: 13
V: TRBV5-5
J: TRBJ1-1
CDR3: CASSFSQGTEAFF